This T cell receptor (beta chain) appears in the sequencing data of a study of blood T cells in healthy people across ages. At the level of the study: Template switching caught about one barcoded beta molecule for each two T cells.

It was with a sample-barcoded 5' primer and a J-beta primer mix that a second PCR of roughly 7 to 12 cycles was run. TCRdb fed the 5' RACE reads into MiXCR, producing one record per CDR3 protein. The sample records hundreds of thousands of distinct CDR3 sequences, about 53% being singletons. Trimming pared 7 bases from V and 4 bases from J, leaving 13 bases between. The CDR3 has 13 residues. Germline CDR1 reads SQVTM; CDR2 reads ANQGSEA. Each sample yielded at least 6.5 million isolated PBMCs. The chain couples TRBV29-1 to TRBJ2-2; D ambiguous. Specimen: blood. The TCR comes from a man older than 75 in good health. The CDR3 DNA sequence: TGCAGCGCGGTGGCCAGGCTCACCGGGGAGCTGTTTTTT. Its translation: CSAVARLTGELFF.